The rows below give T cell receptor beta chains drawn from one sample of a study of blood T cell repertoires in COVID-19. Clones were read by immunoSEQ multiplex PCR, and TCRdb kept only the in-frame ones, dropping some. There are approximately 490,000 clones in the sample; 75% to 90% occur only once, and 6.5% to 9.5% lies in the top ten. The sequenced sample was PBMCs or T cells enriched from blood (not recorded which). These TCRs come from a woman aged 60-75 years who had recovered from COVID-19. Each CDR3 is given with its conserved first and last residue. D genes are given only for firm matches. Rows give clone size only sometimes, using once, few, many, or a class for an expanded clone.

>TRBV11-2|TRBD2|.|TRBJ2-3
CASSKGTSGSRNTQYF
TGTGCCAGCAGCAAAGGGACTAGCGGGAGCAGGAATACGCAGTATTTT
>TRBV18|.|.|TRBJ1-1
CASSPDAAEAFF
TGTGCCAGCTCACCAGATGCGGCTGAAGCTTTCTTT
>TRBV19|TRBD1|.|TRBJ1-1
CASSIRTGGTEAFF
TGTGCCAGTAGTATCCGGACAGGGGGCACTGAAGCTTTCTTT
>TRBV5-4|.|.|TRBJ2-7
CASSLLGREEGNEQYF
TGTGCCAGCAGCTTGTTGGGACGCGAGGAGGGTAACGAGCAGTACTTC
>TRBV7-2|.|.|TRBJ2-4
CASSLELGRNIQYF
TGTGCCAGCAGCTTAGAATTGGGGCGTAACATTCAGTACTTC
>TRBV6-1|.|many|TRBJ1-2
CASSEALQGRYGYTF
TGTGCCAGCAGTGAAGCGCTTCAGGGGCGCTATGGCTACACCTTC
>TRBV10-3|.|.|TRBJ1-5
CAIRSTGDSNQPQHF
TGTGCCATCAGATCGACAGGAGATAGCAATCAGCCCCAGCATTTT
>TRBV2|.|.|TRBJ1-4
CASSDGGNEKLFF
TGTGCCAGCAGTGACGGAGGTAATGAAAAACTGTTTTTT
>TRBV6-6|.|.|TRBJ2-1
CASSLPTEWEQFF
TGTGCCAGCAGTCTCCCGACAGAATGGGAGCAGTTCTTC
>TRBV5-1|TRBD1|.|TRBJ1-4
CASSNQGADEKLFF
TGCGCCAGCAGCAATCAGGGGGCGGATGAAAAACTGTTTTTT
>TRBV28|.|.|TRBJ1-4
CASSLRPQGGLMSQKKKLFF
TGTGCCAGCAGTCTCCGACCACAGGGAGGGCTAATGAGTCAGAAGAAAAAACTGTTTTTT
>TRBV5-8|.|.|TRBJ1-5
CASSLGQGGQPQHF
TGTGCCAGCAGCTTGGGCCAGGGAGGGCAGCCCCAGCATTTT
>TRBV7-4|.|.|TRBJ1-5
CASSLGVWRGLGNQPQHF
TGTGCCAGCAGCTTAGGGGTGTGGCGGGGGCTCGGGAATCAGCCCCAGCATTTT
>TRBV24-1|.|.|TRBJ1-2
CAAETGPDGYTF
TGTGCCGCCGAAACAGGGCCGGATGGCTACACCTTC
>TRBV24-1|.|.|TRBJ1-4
CATSDSRGDEKLFF
TGTGCCACCAGTGATTCCAGAGGAGATGAAAAACTGTTTTTT
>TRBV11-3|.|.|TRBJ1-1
CASTWEGMNTEAFF
TGTGCCAGCACCTGGGAGGGGATGAACACTGAAGCTTTCTTT
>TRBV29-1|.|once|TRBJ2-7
CSGKQGHEQYF
TGCAGCGGGAAACAGGGCCACGAGCAGTACTTC
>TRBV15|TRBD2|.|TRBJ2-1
CATSRDLRTSGGNEQFF
TGTGCCACCAGCAGAGATCTACGGACTAGCGGGGGGAATGAGCAGTTCTTC
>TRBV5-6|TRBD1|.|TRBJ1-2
CASSSPSGTGDAYGYTF
TGTGCCAGCAGCTCACCATCCGGGACAGGGGATGCCTATGGCTACACCTTC
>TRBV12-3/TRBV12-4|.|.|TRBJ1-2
CASSRTEAYGYTF
TGTGCCAGCAGTCGGACAGAAGCTTATGGCTACACCTTC
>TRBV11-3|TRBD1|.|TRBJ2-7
CASSLGQLKGFYEQYF
TGTGCCAGCAGCCTGGGACAGCTTAAGGGATTTTACGAGCAGTACTTC
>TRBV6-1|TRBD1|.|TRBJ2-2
CASSEGQGNTGELFF
TGTGCCAGCAGTGAAGGACAGGGGAACACCGGGGAGCTGTTTTTT
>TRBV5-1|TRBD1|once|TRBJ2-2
CASSQDRDTGELFF
TGCGCCAGCAGCCAGGACAGGGACACCGGGGAGCTGTTTTTT
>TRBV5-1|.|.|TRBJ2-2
CASSPGSLMPGELFF
TGCGCCAGCAGCCCCGGGAGCCTCATGCCCGGGGAGCTGTTTTTT
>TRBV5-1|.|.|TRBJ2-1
CASSFFRPTDNEQFF
TGCGCCAGCAGCTTCTTCCGCCCGACTGACAATGAGCAGTTCTTC
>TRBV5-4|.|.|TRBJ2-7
CASSRGFSYEQYF
TGTGCCAGCAGCCGCGGGTTCTCCTACGAGCAGTACTTC
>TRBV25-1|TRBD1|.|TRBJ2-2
CASSAQQGARAGELFF
TGTGCCAGCAGTGCACAACAGGGGGCGCGGGCCGGGGAGCTGTTTTTT
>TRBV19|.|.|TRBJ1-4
CASSSGEDGNEKLFF
TGTGCCAGTAGTTCCGGGGAGGATGGTAATGAAAAACTGTTTTTT
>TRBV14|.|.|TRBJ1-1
CASSPVRALNTEAFF
TGTGCCAGCAGCCCCGTGAGGGCGTTGAACACTGAAGCTTTCTTT
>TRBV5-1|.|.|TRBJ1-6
CASSLQGTDSPLHF
TGCGCCAGCAGCTTACAGGGTACAGATTCACCCCTCCACTTT
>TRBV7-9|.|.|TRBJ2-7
CASSFGGSSYEQYF
TGTGCCAGCAGCTTTGGAGGCAGCTCCTACGAGCAGTACTTC
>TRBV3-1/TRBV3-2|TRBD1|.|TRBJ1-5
CASSQGERGTASNQPQHF
TGTGCCAGCAGCCAAGGTGAGAGGGGGACAGCCTCCAATCAGCCCCAGCATTTT
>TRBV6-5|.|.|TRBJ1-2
CASIGDTGRGYTF
TGTGCCAGCATTGGGGACACCGGACGTGGCTACACCTTC
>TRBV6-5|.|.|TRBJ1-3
CASRADSISGNTIYF
TGTGCCAGCAGAGCCGACAGTATCTCTGGAAACACCATATATTTT
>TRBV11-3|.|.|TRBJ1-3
CASSAQGHSGNTIYF
TGTGCCAGCAGCGCTCAGGGGCACTCTGGAAACACCATATATTTT
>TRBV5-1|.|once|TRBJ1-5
CASSLGLGEPQHF
TGCGCCAGCAGCTTGGGCTTAGGGGAGCCCCAGCATTTT
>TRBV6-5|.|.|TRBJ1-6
CASSYSNGSPNSPLHF
TGTGCCAGCAGTTACTCGAACGGGTCTCCCAATTCACCCCTCCACTTT
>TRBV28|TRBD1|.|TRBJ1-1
CASGAQGITEAFF
TGTGCCAGCGGCGCACAGGGGATCACTGAAGCTTTCTTT
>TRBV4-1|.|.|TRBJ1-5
CASSQVTVGNQPQHF
TGCGCCAGCAGCCAAGTCACGGTCGGCAATCAGCCCCAGCATTTT
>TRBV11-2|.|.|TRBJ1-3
CASSLQGRIGNTIYF
TGTGCCAGCAGCCTACAGGGAAGGATCGGAAACACCATATATTTT
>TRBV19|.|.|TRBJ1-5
CASSMENGNQPQHF
TGTGCCAGTAGTATGGAGAATGGCAATCAGCCCCAGCATTTT
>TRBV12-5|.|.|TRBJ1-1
CASGLVGGNTEAFF
TGTGCTAGTGGTTTGGTCGGTGGGAACACTGAAGCTTTCTTT
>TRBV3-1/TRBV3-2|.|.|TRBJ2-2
CASSHGWNTGELFF
TGTGCCAGCAGCCACGGTTGGAACACCGGGGAGCTGTTTTTT
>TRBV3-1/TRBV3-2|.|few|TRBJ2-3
CASSLISTDTQYF
TGTGCCAGCAGCCTCATTAGCACAGATACGCAGTATTTT
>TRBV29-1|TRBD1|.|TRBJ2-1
CSVAGTGGYNEQFF
TGCAGCGTTGCCGGGACAGGGGGTTACAATGAGCAGTTCTTC
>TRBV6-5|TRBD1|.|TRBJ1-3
CASSRGGESGNTIYF
TGTGCCAGCAGTCGAGGGGGCGAATCTGGAAACACCATATATTTT
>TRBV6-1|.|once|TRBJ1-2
CASSEDPRVDGYTF
TGTGCCAGCAGTGAGGACCCCAGGGTGGATGGCTACACCTTC
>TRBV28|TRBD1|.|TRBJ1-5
CATIWGTGNQPQHF
TGTGCCACTATTTGGGGGACAGGGAATCAGCCCCAGCATTTT
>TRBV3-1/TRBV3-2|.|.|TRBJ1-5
CASSQDYIASNQPQHF
TGTGCCAGCAGCCAAGATTACATAGCCAGCAATCAGCCCCAGCATTTT
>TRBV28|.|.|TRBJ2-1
CASSSDALSRSYNEQFF
TGTGCCAGCAGTTCCGACGCTCTTTCGCGGTCCTACAATGAGCAGTTCTTC
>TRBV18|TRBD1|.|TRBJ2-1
CASSPGQSYNEQFF
TGTGCCAGCTCACCGGGACAGAGCTACAATGAGCAGTTCTTC
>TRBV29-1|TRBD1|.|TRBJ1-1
CSVDRGQGTEAFF
TGCAGCGTTGACAGGGGGCAAGGAACTGAAGCTTTCTTT
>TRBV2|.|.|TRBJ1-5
CASRSREGNQPQHF
TGTGCCAGCAGATCCCGGGAGGGGAACCAGCCCCAGCATTTT
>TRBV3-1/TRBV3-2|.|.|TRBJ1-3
CASSQRQANTIYF
TGTGCCAGCAGCCAACGACAGGCGAACACCATATATTTT
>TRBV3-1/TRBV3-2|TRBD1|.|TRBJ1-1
CASSQGQGPGTEAFF
TGTGCCAGCAGCCAAGGACAGGGGCCGGGTACTGAAGCTTTCTTT
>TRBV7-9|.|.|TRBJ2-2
CASSYYYLQSAGELFF
TGTGCCAGCAGCTATTACTACCTCCAATCGGCCGGGGAGCTGTTTTTT
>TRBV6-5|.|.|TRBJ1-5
CASSYGGDSNQPQHF
TGTGCCAGCAGTTACGGAGGGGATAGCAATCAGCCCCAGCATTTT
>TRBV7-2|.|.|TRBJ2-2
CASSRLQVRNTGELFF
TGTGCCAGCAGCCGGTTACAGGTTAGGAACACCGGGGAGCTGTTTTTT
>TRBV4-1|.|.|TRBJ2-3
CASSQGNRVHTDTQYF
TGCGCCAGCAGCCAAGGAAACAGAGTCCATACAGATACGCAGTATTTT